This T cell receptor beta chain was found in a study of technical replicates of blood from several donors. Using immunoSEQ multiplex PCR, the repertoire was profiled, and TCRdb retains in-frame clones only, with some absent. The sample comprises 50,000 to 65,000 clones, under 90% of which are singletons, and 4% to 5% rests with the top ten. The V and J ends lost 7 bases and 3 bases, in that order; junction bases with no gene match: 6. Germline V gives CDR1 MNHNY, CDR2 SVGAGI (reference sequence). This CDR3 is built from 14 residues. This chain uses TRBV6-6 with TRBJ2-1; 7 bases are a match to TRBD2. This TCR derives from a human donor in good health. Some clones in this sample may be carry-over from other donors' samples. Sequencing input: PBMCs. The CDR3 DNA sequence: TGTGCCAGCAAAACGGGCGGGAGCTACAATGAGCAGTTCTTC. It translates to CASKTGGSYNEQFF.